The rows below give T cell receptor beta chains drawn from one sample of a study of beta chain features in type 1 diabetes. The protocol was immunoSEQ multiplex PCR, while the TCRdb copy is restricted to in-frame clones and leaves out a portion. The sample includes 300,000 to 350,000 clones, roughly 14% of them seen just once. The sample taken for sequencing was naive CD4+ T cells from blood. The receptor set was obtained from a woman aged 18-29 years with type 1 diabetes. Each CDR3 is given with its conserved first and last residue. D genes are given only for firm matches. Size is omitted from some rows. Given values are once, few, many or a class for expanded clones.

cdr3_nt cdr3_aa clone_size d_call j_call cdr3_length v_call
TGTGCCAGCAGCTCAGGGACAGAGGAAGGCTACACCTTC CASSSGTEEGYTF NA TRBD1 TRBJ1-2 13 TRBV11-3
TGCGCCAGCAGCCAAGTGGGCGGGGGTACTGAAGCTTTCTTT CASSQVGGGTEAFF NA NA TRBJ1-1 14 TRBV4-3
TGTGCCAGTAGACCCCGGACAGGCTCGGCAGATACGCAGTATTTT CASRPRTGSADTQYF few TRBD1 TRBJ2-3 15 TRBV19
TGTGCCAGTAGTTCCCTCCGGGTCGGCTACACCTTC CASSSLRVGYTF few NA TRBJ1-2 12 TRBV19
TGTGCCAGCAGTCCGGGACAGCATAACTATGGCTACACCTTC CASSPGQHNYGYTF few TRBD1 TRBJ1-2 14 TRBV5-4
TGTGCCAGCAGTTCGGCGGACCAAGAGACCCAGTACTTC CASSSADQETQYF few NA TRBJ2-5 13 TRBV28
TGTGCCTGGAGTACCCGTGGGAGCTACGAGCAGTACTTC CAWSTRGSYEQYF NA NA TRBJ2-7 13 TRBV30
TGTGCCAGCTCAACTAGCGGCTACGAGCAGTACTTC CASSTSGYEQYF NA TRBD2 TRBJ2-7 12 TRBV11-3
TGTGCCAGTAGCACTAGCGGGAGTAAAAATGAGCAGTTCTTC CASSTSGSKNEQFF NA TRBD2 TRBJ2-1 14 TRBV19
TGCAGCGCCAAACTAGCGGGGCAAGAGACCCAGTACTTC CSAKLAGQETQYF NA TRBD2 TRBJ2-5 13 TRBV29-1
TGTGCCAGCAGTGCCAGTGGTTCAGGCGAGCAGTACTTC CASSASGSGEQYF NA NA TRBJ2-7 13 TRBV2
TGTGCCAGCAGCCAAGATTTCGTCTGGGCCGGGAGGCGTGACAATGAGCAGTTCTTC CASSQDFVWAGRRDNEQFF few TRBD2 TRBJ2-1 19 TRBV14
TGCAGCGTTCGGACTAGCGGGAACACCGGGGAGCTGTTTTTT CSVRTSGNTGELFF NA TRBD2 TRBJ2-2 14 TRBV29-1
TGTGCCAGCAGCTTCTCCCGCAGCGGCTCCTACAATGAGCAGTTCTTC CASSFSRSGSYNEQFF NA NA TRBJ2-1 16 TRBV5-6
TGTGCCTGGAGTGTACTGGGCTCCCTTGAGACCCAGTACTTC CAWSVLGSLETQYF few NA TRBJ2-5 14 TRBV30
TGTGCCAGCGGGGGCAGCCGTCAGCCCCAGCATTTT CASGGSRQPQHF few NA TRBJ1-5 12 TRBV2
TGTGCCAGCTCACCACAGAAGGGGGACTATGGCTACACCTTC CASSPQKGDYGYTF NA NA TRBJ1-2 14 TRBV18
TGTGCCAGCTCACCACCTGTGACGGGAGGGCGATTAACAGATACGCAGTATTTT CASSPPVTGGRLTDTQYF NA TRBD2 TRBJ2-3 18 TRBV18
TGTGCCAGTAGTATGGACTTATACACCGGGGAGCTGTTTTTT CASSMDLYTGELFF few NA TRBJ2-2 14 TRBV19
TGTGCCAGCAGTTTAGCGGGAGGCGACAATGAGCAGTTCTTC CASSLAGGDNEQFF few TRBD2 TRBJ2-1 14 TRBV2
TGCGCCAGCAGCCAAGATGGTCCGAGGCACCATCAGTATTTT CASSQDGPRHHQYF NA NA TRBJ2-3 14 TRBV4-3
TGCGCCAGCAGCCGCGGGACTAGCGGGAGCGGTACTCGTAATGAGCAGTTCTTC CASSRGTSGSGTRNEQFF few TRBD2 TRBJ2-1 18 TRBV4-1
TGTGCCACTCGTCGGGGGAGTGGCAACGAGCAGTACTTC CATRRGSGNEQYF few NA TRBJ2-7 13 TRBV6-1
TGTGCCAGCAGCCATAACCCCAGGGACACTGAAGCTTTCTTT CASSHNPRDTEAFF few NA TRBJ1-1 14 TRBV14
TGTGCCAGCAGCGGGCTAGCGGGAGGGAACAATGAGCAGTTCTTC CASSGLAGGNNEQFF few TRBD2 TRBJ2-1 15 TRBV11-3
TGTGCCAGCAGGGAGCGGGACCCCTACAATGAGCAGTTCTTC CASRERDPYNEQFF NA TRBD2 TRBJ2-1 14 TRBV28
TGTGCCAGCACCAGCGGTGGAGGGAGGACCTACGAGCAGTACTTC CASTSGGGRTYEQYF few NA TRBJ2-7 15 TRBV28
TGTGCCAGCACCAGACAGTTGACTAATGAAAAACTGTTTTTT CASTRQLTNEKLFF few NA TRBJ1-4 14 TRBV2
TGTGCCAGCAGCGGGACAGGGGGCACAGATACGCAGTATTTT CASSGTGGTDTQYF NA TRBD1 TRBJ2-3 14 TRBV6-5
TGCGCCAGCAGCCATGGACAGGGTCTGACCGGGGAGCTGTTTTTT CASSHGQGLTGELFF NA TRBD1 TRBJ2-2 15 TRBV5-1
TGTGCCAGCAACGAGCCCCGCACAGATACGCAGTATTTT CASNEPRTDTQYF NA NA TRBJ2-3 13 TRBV6-1
TGCGCCAGCAGCTTAAGTGCTTCGGGAGATACGCAGTATTTT CASSLSASGDTQYF NA NA TRBJ2-3 14 TRBV5-1
TGTGCCATCGAACCCGGGAGAGCCAAAAACATTCAGTACTTC CAIEPGRAKNIQYF NA NA TRBJ2-4 14 TRBV28
TGCGCCAGCAGCACCGGGACTAGCGGGACCTACAATGAGCAGTTCTTC CASSTGTSGTYNEQFF NA TRBD2 TRBJ2-1 16 TRBV5-1
TGTGCCAGCAACCCCAGGGGACAAGAGACCCAGTACTTC CASNPRGQETQYF few NA TRBJ2-5 13 TRBV2
TGTGCCAGCAGCTTAGACCAGGGGCAAAACACCGGGGAGCTGTTTTTT CASSLDQGQNTGELFF few NA TRBJ2-2 16 TRBV7-6
TGTGCCTGGAGGGCGACAGGGTTTTACGAGCAGTACTTC CAWRATGFYEQYF few TRBD1 TRBJ2-7 13 TRBV30
TGTGCCAGCAGCCCATCCGGGGTAGGAGACGAGCAGTACTTC CASSPSGVGDEQYF few NA TRBJ2-7 14 TRBV28
TGTGCCAGCAGCGTCTCCCCTAACGAGAAAGAGACCCAGTACTTC CASSVSPNEKETQYF NA NA TRBJ2-5 15 TRBV9
TGTGCCAGCGCATTTGGGCACTCTGGGGCCAACGTCCTGACTTTC CASAFGHSGANVLTF few NA TRBJ2-6 15 TRBV25-1
TGTGCCAGCAGCTTAGTAGCGGCTAGCACAGATACGCAGTATTTT CASSLVAASTDTQYF few NA TRBJ2-3 15 TRBV7-2
TGTGCCATCAGTAACAGGGACAATGGGGAGCTGTTTTTT CAISNRDNGELFF NA NA TRBJ2-2 13 TRBV10-3
TGCGCCAGCAGCCAGGTCTTGGCTAGCGGGAGCCCAGATACGCAGTATTTT CASSQVLASGSPDTQYF NA TRBD2 TRBJ2-3 17 TRBV4-1
TGTGCCATCAGCGCCTTTAGGACAGGGGGCTACGAGCAGTTCTTC CAISAFRTGGYEQFF few TRBD1 TRBJ2-1 15 TRBV10-3
TGTGCCAGCAGTGGACAGGGTATCGGCTACACCTTC CASSGQGIGYTF NA TRBD1 TRBJ1-2 12 TRBV2
TGTGCCAGCAGCGTAGCTGTCCCCACCCGACTAGCGGGATGGGGCTCCTACAATGAGCAGTTCTTC CASSVAVPTRLAGWGSYNEQFF NA TRBD2 TRBJ2-1 22 TRBV9
TGTGCCAGTAGTAGTCTTAGCCAGCCCCAGCATTTT CASSSLSQPQHF few NA TRBJ1-5 12 TRBV19
TGTGCCAGCAGCGGACAGGGGGCCTCCTACGAGCAGTACTTC CASSGQGASYEQYF NA TRBD1 TRBJ2-7 14 TRBV2
TGTGCCAGCAGTCCTCGGGAGGGCCCTGGCCCTGAGCAGTTCTTC CASSPREGPGPEQFF NA TRBD2 TRBJ2-1 15 TRBV7-3